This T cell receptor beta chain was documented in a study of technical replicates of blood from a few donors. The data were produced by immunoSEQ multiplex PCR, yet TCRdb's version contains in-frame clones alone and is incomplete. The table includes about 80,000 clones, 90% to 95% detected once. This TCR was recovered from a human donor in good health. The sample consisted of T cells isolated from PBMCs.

CDR3 in DNA: TGCGCCAGCAGCTTGCTACAGGGTGGAGATACGCAGTATTTT. It encodes CASSLLQGGDTQYF. The chain joins TRBV5-1 to TRBJ2-3, with a weak D call TRBD1 (6 bases). The germline V gene encodes CDR1 SGHRS and CDR2 YFSETQ. V gave up 1 base and J gave up 5 bases, with 11 bases separating them. This CDR3 region has 14 residues.